This is a list of T cell receptor beta chains from one sample in a study of blood T cell repertoires in COVID-19. Sequencing was performed with immunoSEQ multiplex PCR; in TCRdb, only in-frame clones are kept and a portion is missing. The data hold 85,000 to 90,000 clones, with 89% observed a single time. The sequenced material came from peripheral blood. The receptors come from a woman over 75 with active COVID-19. The CDR3 runs from the conserved cysteine through the conserved F or W. The order of the fields is CDR3 length, D gene, V gene, clone size, J gene, CDR3 DNA, CDR3 protein. A D gene is named only where the DNA matches it firmly. Part of the rows lack a size; the others show once, few, many or a class for expanded clones.

CDR3 length: 15
D gene: TRBD1
V gene: TRBV9
clone size: .
J gene: TRBJ1-5
CDR3 DNA: TGTGCCAGCAACGGACAGGGGGCATTGGATCAGCCCCAGCATTTT
CDR3 protein: CASNGQGALDQPQHF

CDR3 length: 15
D gene: TRBD2
V gene: TRBV7-2
clone size: .
J gene: TRBJ2-1
CDR3 DNA: TGTGCCAGCAGCAGAGGGAGGGTGCAGTACAATGAGCAGTTCTTC
CDR3 protein: CASSRGRVQYNEQFF

CDR3 length: 13
D gene: TRBD1
V gene: TRBV28
clone size: .
J gene: TRBJ2-1
CDR3 DNA: TGTGCCAGCAGTTCGACTTTGGGCAGGGGGACGTTCTTC
CDR3 protein: CASSSTLGRGTFF

CDR3 length: 15
D gene: .
V gene: TRBV28
clone size: once
J gene: TRBJ2-7
CDR3 DNA: TGTGCCAGCAGTTTAGCACGCCCGCAGGACTACGAGCAGTACTTC
CDR3 protein: CASSLARPQDYEQYF

CDR3 length: 19
D gene: TRBD1
V gene: TRBV15
clone size: .
J gene: TRBJ1-1
CDR3 DNA: TGTGCCACCAGCAGAGATTATAAGGGGGCGAGAGCGAAAAACACTGAAGCTTTCTTT
CDR3 protein: CATSRDYKGARAKNTEAFF

CDR3 length: 15
D gene: .
V gene: TRBV6-2/TRBV6-3
clone size: .
J gene: TRBJ2-7
CDR3 DNA: TGTGCCAGCAGTCGCCTGGGTAGCCTATCCTACGAGCAGTACTTC
CDR3 protein: CASSRLGSLSYEQYF

CDR3 length: 17
D gene: .
V gene: TRBV10-3
clone size: few
J gene: TRBJ1-6
CDR3 DNA: TGTGCCATCAGTGAGTCTGCTGGGACAACTCTGTATTCACCCCTCCACTTT
CDR3 protein: CAISESAGTTLYSPLHF

CDR3 length: 16
D gene: TRBD1
V gene: TRBV18
clone size: .
J gene: TRBJ2-5
CDR3 DNA: TGTGCCAGCTCACCCCGGACAGGGGGTGGACAAGAGACCCAGTACTTC
CDR3 protein: CASSPRTGGGQETQYF

CDR3 length: 12
D gene: .
V gene: TRBV7-9
clone size: .
J gene: TRBJ1-6
CDR3 DNA: TGTGCCAGCGTAGCTTACGGTTCACCCCTCCACTTT
CDR3 protein: CASVAYGSPLHF

CDR3 length: 15
D gene: TRBD1
V gene: TRBV28
clone size: once
J gene: TRBJ1-2
CDR3 DNA: TGTGCCAGCAGTTTAGGGTGGACAGGGCGCGATGGCTACACCTTC
CDR3 protein: CASSLGWTGRDGYTF

CDR3 length: 12
D gene: .
V gene: TRBV7-2
clone size: .
J gene: TRBJ1-2
CDR3 DNA: TGTGCCAGCAGCCCCCCTTCGAGTGGCTACACCTTC
CDR3 protein: CASSPPSSGYTF

CDR3 length: 16
D gene: TRBD1
V gene: TRBV28
clone size: .
J gene: TRBJ2-7
CDR3 DNA: TGTGCCAGCAGTTTCTATAAGGGGACAGGGATTTACGAGCAGTACTTC
CDR3 protein: CASSFYKGTGIYEQYF

CDR3 length: 13
D gene: TRBD1
V gene: TRBV14
clone size: .
J gene: TRBJ2-3
CDR3 DNA: TGTGCCAGCAGCCAAGATGGGACAGGGGGCTGGTATTTT
CDR3 protein: CASSQDGTGGWYF

CDR3 length: 13
D gene: TRBD1
V gene: TRBV28
clone size: .
J gene: TRBJ2-2
CDR3 DNA: TGTGCCAGCAGTTCGACAGGGTACGGGGAGCTGTTTTTT
CDR3 protein: CASSSTGYGELFF

CDR3 length: 14
D gene: .
V gene: TRBV5-1
clone size: few
J gene: TRBJ1-6
CDR3 DNA: TGCGCCAGCAGCCCTGAGGTAGATAATTCACCCCTCCACTTT
CDR3 protein: CASSPEVDNSPLHF

CDR3 length: 14
D gene: .
V gene: TRBV27
clone size: .
J gene: TRBJ2-1
CDR3 DNA: TGTGCCAGCAGCGTCTCTCCCCAGGGGTACGAGCAGTTCTTC
CDR3 protein: CASSVSPQGYEQFF

CDR3 length: 13
D gene: .
V gene: TRBV3-1/TRBV3-2
clone size: .
J gene: TRBJ2-7
CDR3 DNA: TGTGCCAGCAGCCACCGAGCGGAGGCCGAGCAGTACTTC
CDR3 protein: CASSHRAEAEQYF

CDR3 length: 13
D gene: .
V gene: TRBV28
clone size: .
J gene: TRBJ1-5
CDR3 DNA: TGTGCCAGCAGTTCTACAGGGAATCAGCCCCAGCATTTT
CDR3 protein: CASSSTGNQPQHF

CDR3 length: 17
D gene: .
V gene: TRBV18
clone size: few
J gene: TRBJ2-6
CDR3 DNA: TGTGCCAGCTCATCCCGGGACTTATACTCTGGGGCCAACGTCCTGACTTTC
CDR3 protein: CASSSRDLYSGANVLTF

CDR3 length: 13
D gene: TRBD1
V gene: TRBV7-9
clone size: .
J gene: TRBJ1-1
CDR3 DNA: TGTGCCAGCGGACAGGGGATGAACACTGAAGCTTTCTTT
CDR3 protein: CASGQGMNTEAFF

CDR3 length: 15
D gene: .
V gene: TRBV28
clone size: .
J gene: TRBJ1-1
CDR3 DNA: TGTGCCAGCAGTTTATATGCCGGGAAGAACACTGAAGCTTTCTTT
CDR3 protein: CASSLYAGKNTEAFF

CDR3 length: 13
D gene: TRBD1
V gene: TRBV29-1
clone size: once
J gene: TRBJ1-2
CDR3 DNA: TGCAGCGTCGAGGGACAGGGCAGGTATGGCTACACCTTC
CDR3 protein: CSVEGQGRYGYTF

CDR3 length: 13
D gene: TRBD2
V gene: TRBV6-2/TRBV6-3
clone size: .
J gene: TRBJ2-7
CDR3 DNA: TGTGCCAGCAGTTATCGGGGGGGCCACGAGCAGTACTTC
CDR3 protein: CASSYRGGHEQYF

CDR3 length: 17
D gene: .
V gene: TRBV21-1
clone size: .
J gene: TRBJ1-5
CDR3 DNA: TGTGCCAGCAGCAGAGAAAGGAGACCTGGCACTTTTCAGCCCCAGCATTTT
CDR3 protein: CASSRERRPGTFQPQHF

CDR3 length: 13
D gene: TRBD2
V gene: TRBV2
clone size: .
J gene: TRBJ2-3
CDR3 DNA: TGTGCCAGCAGAGGTCTAGCGGCAGATACGCAGTATTTT
CDR3 protein: CASRGLAADTQYF

CDR3 length: 12
D gene: .
V gene: TRBV27
clone size: .
J gene: TRBJ2-3
CDR3 DNA: TGTGCCAGCAGCTTCTCTGCGGGCCCCCAGTATTTT
CDR3 protein: CASSFSAGPQYF

CDR3 length: 16
D gene: TRBD1
V gene: TRBV29-1
clone size: .
J gene: TRBJ2-7
CDR3 DNA: TGCAGCGTCCCCAATAATCGGGACAGGGGCTCCTACGAGCAGTACTTC
CDR3 protein: CSVPNNRDRGSYEQYF

CDR3 length: 13
D gene: TRBD1
V gene: TRBV29-1
clone size: once
J gene: TRBJ1-1
CDR3 DNA: TGCAGCGTTGTTGGGACAGGGAACACTGAAGCTTTCTTT
CDR3 protein: CSVVGTGNTEAFF

CDR3 length: 15
D gene: TRBD2
V gene: TRBV15
clone size: .
J gene: TRBJ2-1
CDR3 DNA: TGTGCCACCAGCAGAGATCTCGGGGGGTACAATGAGCAGTTCTTC
CDR3 protein: CATSRDLGGYNEQFF

CDR3 length: 13
D gene: .
V gene: TRBV11-2
clone size: .
J gene: TRBJ1-1
CDR3 DNA: TGTGCCAGCAGCCGCGGGGAGGTAACTGAAGCTTTCTTT
CDR3 protein: CASSRGEVTEAFF

CDR3 length: 13
D gene: .
V gene: TRBV7-2
clone size: .
J gene: TRBJ1-3
CDR3 DNA: TGTGCCAGCAGCCCCAGGACAGCGGACACCATATATTTT
CDR3 protein: CASSPRTADTIYF

CDR3 length: 13
D gene: .
V gene: TRBV6-5
clone size: .
J gene: TRBJ1-1
CDR3 DNA: TGTGCCAGCGCTACAGGGTCGGCCACTGAAGCTTTCTTT
CDR3 protein: CASATGSATEAFF

CDR3 length: 17
D gene: TRBD1
V gene: TRBV7-3
clone size: few
J gene: TRBJ1-2
CDR3 DNA: TGTGCCAGCAGCCCATCTCGGACAGGGATGTCTCTGTATGGCTACACCTTC
CDR3 protein: CASSPSRTGMSLYGYTF

CDR3 length: 14
D gene: TRBD1
V gene: TRBV7-9
clone size: .
J gene: TRBJ1-6
CDR3 DNA: TGTGCCAGCAGCCCCGGGACAGGGGGATCACCCCTCCACTTT
CDR3 protein: CASSPGTGGSPLHF

CDR3 length: 18
D gene: TRBD2
V gene: TRBV7-9
clone size: .
J gene: TRBJ2-3
CDR3 DNA: TGTGCCAGCAGCTTAGGAGGTAGCGGGAGAGCTAGCACAGATACGCAGTATTTT
CDR3 protein: CASSLGGSGRASTDTQYF

CDR3 length: 13
D gene: .
V gene: TRBV7-2
clone size: .
J gene: TRBJ1-4
CDR3 DNA: TGTGCCACCCAGAGGGGGTTAGGCGAAAAACTGTTTTTT
CDR3 protein: CATQRGLGEKLFF

CDR3 length: 12
D gene: TRBD1
V gene: TRBV6-5
clone size: .
J gene: TRBJ1-6
CDR3 DNA: TGTGCCAGCAGTAAGACAGGGGGACCCCTCCACTTT
CDR3 protein: CASSKTGGPLHF

CDR3 length: 15
D gene: TRBD2
V gene: TRBV20-1
clone size: few
J gene: TRBJ2-5
CDR3 DNA: TGCAGTGCTAGTCCCGCTAGCGGGGCTCAAGAGACCCAGTACTTC
CDR3 protein: CSASPASGAQETQYF

CDR3 length: 13
D gene: .
V gene: TRBV30
clone size: .
J gene: TRBJ2-5
CDR3 DNA: TGTGCCTGGAGCCCGCCAGGGGTGGAGACCCAGTACTTC
CDR3 protein: CAWSPPGVETQYF

CDR3 length: 15
D gene: TRBD2
V gene: TRBV2
clone size: .
J gene: TRBJ2-7
CDR3 DNA: TGTGCCAGCAGCCGGGGACTAGCGGGAGAAGTCGAGCAGTACTTC
CDR3 protein: CASSRGLAGEVEQYF